This T cell receptor (beta chain) originates from a study of early T cells in non-severe SARS-CoV-2 infection. This clonotype appeared a few times. CDR1 is MNHEY, CDR2 SVGEGT, per germline. Trimming took 5 bases from V and 8 from J, leaving 16 bases between them. The CDR3 consists of 14 residues. TCRdb re-called the 5' RACE reads with MiXCR, one entry per CDR3 protein. The sample yields tens of thousands of distinct CDR3 sequences, roughly an eighth seen once. This clonotype was sampled from an adult who was a healthcare worker with PCR-confirmed SARS-CoV-2 infection or an uninfected control (not recorded which). Sequencing input: whole blood. The chain is built from TRBV6-2 or TRBV6-3 and TRBJ2-1; the D is unclear. The CDR3 region has the DNA TGTGCCAGCAGTGTACGTCCCCATCTCGATGAGCAGTTCTTC. This codes for CASSVRPHLDEQFF.